This passage covers 31 T cell receptor beta chains from one sample sequenced in a study of technical replicates of blood from a few donors. Only in-frame clones appear in the TCRdb table, and some are missing; sequencing was by immunoSEQ multiplex PCR. The data contain just over 60,000 clones, around 87% of them singletons. Material: PBMCs. The receptors were gathered from a human donor in good health. Some clones in this sample may be carry-over from other donors' samples.

The chain carries TRBV30 and TRBJ2-1; unclear D gene. This CDR3 has 11 residues. From germline, CDR1 is GTSNPN and CDR2 SVGIG (reference sequence). The V and J ends lost 1 base and 7 bases respectively, with 5 bases between them. CDR3 amino acids: CAWSAVNEQFF. CDR3 coding DNA: TGTGCCTGGAGTGCAGTGAATGAGCAGTTCTTC.

V usage is TRBV6-4 and J usage is TRBJ2-7; the match to TRBD1 covers 8 bases. After removal of 7 bases from V and 4 bases from J, the junction contained 12 bases not matched to a gene. The CDR3 has 15 amino acids. In germline, CDR1 is MRHNA, CDR2 SNTAGT. The CDR3 sequence is CASNTQPGQDYEQYF. The CDR3 DNA reads TGTGCCAGCAATACCCAACCGGGACAGGATTACGAGCAGTACTTC.

The chain employs TRBV10-3 and TRBJ2-7; 7 positions agree with TRBD2. The CDR3 runs to 14 residues. CDR1 is ENHRY and CDR2 is SYGVKD in the germline V gene. J lost 7 bases, V lost 4 bases, and 10 bases had no gene match. CDR3: CAISVGGSNWEQYF. Here the CDR3 DNA reads TGTGCCATCAGTGTCGGGGGGTCCAACTGGGAGCAGTACTTC.

This clone was seen repeatedly, ten times or more. V and J are TRBV6-1 and TRBJ2-1, with 8 bases identical to TRBD2. Trimming removed 3 bases from V and 10 bases from J; junction bases left unmatched: 11. This CDR3 region has 15 residues. Looked up from germline, CDR1 is MNHNS and CDR2 is SASEGT. The CDR3 sequence is CASSEGLAGGGEQFF. In DNA form, the CDR3 reads TGTGCCAGCAGTGAGGGGCTAGCGGGTGGCGGGGAGCAGTTCTTC.

The table lists this clone with a count of one. V usage is TRBV2 and J usage is TRBJ1-5, with a tentative D call TRBD1 (5 bases). Per the germline V gene, CDR1 is SNHLY and CDR2 is FYNNEI. The CDR3 extends over 15 amino acids. Trimming took off 3 bases at V and 7 bases at J, with 16 bases between the two ends. Here the CDR3 reads CASSESSQGYQPQHF. CDR3 nucleotides: TGTGCCAGCAGTGAGAGTAGTCAGGGCTACCAGCCCCAGCATTTT.

The V call is TRBV7-3, the J call TRBJ1-1; D is unclear. This CDR3 spans 13 amino acids. Trimming took 3 bases from V and 4 from J, leaving 9 bases between them. The V gene's germline CDR1 is SGHTA and CDR2 FQGTGA. The CDR3 nucleotides are TGTGCCAGCAGCTTCCGGGAAGGCACTGAAGCTTTCTTT. Translated, it gives CASSFREGTEAFF.

This clone was detected only a few times. The V and J genes are TRBV7-2 and TRBJ1-3; D may be TRBD1 (5 bases). Trimming left V 5 bases short and J 4 bases short, with 15 bases between. Germline assignment: CDR1 SGHTA and CDR2 FQGNSA. The CDR3 runs to 15 residues. The CDR3 spells CASSPEKGLGNTIYF. For the CDR3, the DNA is TGTGCCAGCAGCCCAGAAAAGGGGTTAGGAAACACCATATATTTT.

The V gene is TRBV7-9, the J gene TRBJ2-2, with 7 nucleotides matching TRBD2. CDR1 and CDR2 from the germline V gene are SEHNR and FQNEAQ (reference sequence). V shed 4 bases, J shed 13 bases, and the junction held 12 bases outside the gene matches. The CDR3 consists of 14 residues. CDR3 coding DNA: TGTGCCAGCAGCTCCGGGGCGGCGGGGGAGTTGCTGTTTTTT. Encoded protein: CASSSGAAGELLFF.

The V and J genes are TRBV18 and TRBJ1-1; 7 bases fit TRBD1. Germline V gene data show CDR1 as KGHSH and CDR2 as LQKENI. The CDR3 has 15 amino acids. The V segment lost 4 bases and the J segment 3 bases; nucleotides outside the gene matches: 8. This chain's CDR3 is CASSQGAILDTEAFF. The CDR3 DNA follows: TGTGCCAGCTCACAGGGGGCGATACTGGACACTGAAGCTTTCTTT. The entire variable domain, with the rest obtained from reference TRBV18 and TRBJ1-1, is as follows: NAGVMQNPRHLVRRRGQEARLRCSPMKGHSHVYWYRQLPEEGLKFMVYLQKENIIDESGMPKERFSAEFPKEGPSILRIQQVVRGDSAAYFCASSQGAILDTEAFFGQGTRLTVV.

The V and J genes are TRBV6-6 and TRBJ1-2, with D possibly being TRBD1 (5 bases). CDR1 is MNHNY, CDR2 SVGAGI, per germline (reference sequence). The CDR3 is 13 residues long. V lost 5 bases, J lost 2 bases, and 9 bases lay in between. CDR3 bases: TGTGCCAGCAGTCTCCAGGGAAACTATGGCTACACCTTC. Protein: CASSLQGNYGYTF.

The chain recombines TRBV10-3 with TRBJ1-5; D uncertain. Trimming removed 1 base at V and 4 bases at J, with 14 bases between. The CDR3 length is 16 residues. Germline-derived CDR1 and CDR2 are ENHRY and SYGVKD. CDR3 protein: CAISELILSKNQPQHF. For the CDR3, the DNA is TGTGCCATCAGTGAGTTGATCCTTAGCAAGAATCAGCCCCAGCATTTT.

This chain connects TRBV7-2 to TRBJ2-7, with D tentatively TRBD2 (5 bases). V was pared by 3 bases and J by 2 bases, with 20 bases between. The CDR3 totals 17 residues. CDR1 is SGHTA and CDR2 is FQGNSA in the germline V gene. The CDR3 here is CASSFVGVLGRPYEQYF. CDR3 sequence (DNA): TGTGCCAGCAGCTTCGTCGGGGTTCTGGGTAGGCCCTACGAGCAGTACTTC.

The genes are TRBV2 and TRBJ2-7; D may be TRBD2 (6 bases). V was trimmed by 8 bases and J by 5 bases, leaving 13 bases between them. Germline values: CDR1 SNHLY, CDR2 FYNNEI. The length of the CDR3 is 12 residues. The CDR3 spells CASLFPGDEQYF. The CDR3 DNA follows: TGTGCCAGCTTATTCCCGGGGGACGAGCAGTACTTC. Based on the CDR3 plus reference TRBV2 and TRBJ2-7, the full variable domain is EPEVTQTPSHQVTQMGQEVILRCVPISNHLYFYWYRQILGQKVEFLVSFYNNEISEKSEIFDDQFSVERPDGSNFTLKIRSTKLEDSAMYFCASLFPGDEQYFGPGTRLTVT.

The chain recombines TRBV7-3 with TRBJ2-5; D call uncertain. This CDR3 has 12 residues. Per the germline V gene, CDR1 is SGHTA and CDR2 is FQGTGA. The germline V and J ends were trimmed by 5 bases and 2 bases, with 6 bases remaining between them. CDR3: CASSRDQETQYF. The CDR3 DNA is TGTGCCAGCAGCAGAGATCAAGAGACCCAGTACTTC.

V and J are TRBV4-3 and TRBJ2-1; tentative D call: TRBD2 (5 bases). Germline CDR1 LGHNA, CDR2 YSLEER. V lost 1 base and J 4 bases, leaving 11 bases between the germline ends. The CDR3 length is 15 residues. Here the CDR3 reads CASSQVRRVYNEQFF. The CDR3 region has the DNA TGCGCCAGCAGCCAAGTCAGGCGGGTATACAATGAGCAGTTCTTC.

This clone was detected only a few times. This chain uses TRBV19 with TRBJ1-1; D is perhaps TRBD1 (5 bases). The V end was cut by 8 bases, the J end by 1 base, with 14 bases between. Germline V gene data show CDR1 as LNHDA and CDR2 as SQIVND (reference sequence). This CDR3 has 14 amino acids. Here the CDR3 reads CASLRGRANTEAFF. The CDR3 DNA follows: TGTGCCAGTCTTCGAGGCAGGGCGAACACTGAAGCTTTCTTT.

This chain joins TRBV9 and TRBJ2-7, with a weak D call TRBD2 (5 bases). In germline, CDR1 is SGDLS, CDR2 YYNGEE. V was clipped by 0 bases and J by 0 bases, with 7 bases between them. This CDR3 is built from 14 residues. CDR3 nucleotides: TGTGCCAGCAGCGTAGCTGCGGGCTCCTACGAGCAGTACTTC. Its protein is CASSVAAGSYEQYF. Full variable domain (rest looked up from reference TRBV9 and TRBJ2-7): DSGVTQTPKHLITATGQRVTLRCSPRSGDLSVYWYQQSLDQGLQFLIQYYNGEERAKGNILERFSAQQFPDLHSELNLSSLELGDSALYFCASSVAAGSYEQYFGPGTRLTVT.

J is TRBJ2-1 and V is TRBV7-2, with D unclear. Between the trimmed V and J ends, which lost 5 bases and 5 bases, there was a span of 7 bases. This CDR3 has 12 amino acids. CDR1 is SGHTA, CDR2 FQGNSA, per germline. The CDR3 DNA sequence: TGTGCCAGCAGCCTCTATAACAATGAGCAGTTCTTC. Protein product: CASSLYNNEQFF.

The chain joins TRBV7-8 to TRBJ2-7; weak D call: TRBD1 (6 bases). Trimming shortened V by 0 bases and J by 6 bases, and 18 bases separated the two germline ends. Germline loops: CDR1 SGHVS, CDR2 FQNEAQ. This CDR3 contains 16 residues. CDR3 region: CASSLAGGTLGSEQYF. The CDR3 region has the DNA TGTGCCAGCAGCTTAGCTGGGGGCACGTTAGGGTCCGAGCAGTACTTC. The full variable domain, its missing parts supplied by reference TRBV7-8 and TRBJ2-7, is GAGVSQSPRYKVAKRGQDVALRCDPISGHVSLFWYQQALGQGPEFLTYFQNEAQLDKSGLPSDRFFAERPEGSVSTLKIQRTQQEDSAVYLCASSLAGGTLGSEQYFGPGTRLTVT.

The rearrangement links TRBV29-1 to TRBJ2-1; D might be TRBD1 (5 bases). From germline, CDR1 is SQVTM and CDR2 ANQGSEA. The CDR3 spans 16 residues. Trimming removed 6 bases at V and 9 bases at J, with 27 bases between. The CDR3 nucleotides are TGCAGCGTCCTTTCTCCCGGGCCGAAAGGGGTTAGTGAGCAGTTCTTC. Its protein is CSVLSPGPKGVSEQFF.

V and J are TRBV6-5 and TRBJ2-7; TRBD1 matches 7 bases. V trimming: 8 bases; J trimming: 4 bases; junction bases outside the gene matches: 2. The germline V gene encodes CDR1 MNHEY and CDR2 SVGAGI. The CDR3 totals 11 residues. CDR3 DNA: TGTGCCAGCGGACAGGCTTACGAGCAGTACTTC. Translating it yields CASGQAYEQYF.

The gene calls are TRBV7-8 and TRBJ2-7, with a tentative D call TRBD1 (6 bases). V gave up 1 base and J gave up 2 bases, with 9 bases separating them. CDR3 length: 14 residues. Germline CDR1 reads SGHVS; CDR2 reads FQNEAQ. The CDR3 sequence: CASSLDSGAYEQYF. CDR3 nucleotide sequence: TGTGCCAGCAGCTTAGATTCAGGGGCCTACGAGCAGTACTTC.

CDR3 nucleotides: TGCGCCAGCAGCTTGCAACTAGACTACTACAATGAGCAGTTCTTC. Protein sequence: CASSLQLDYYNEQFF. The chain employs TRBV5-1 and TRBJ2-1; perhaps TRBD2 as D (5 bases). The V and J ends lost 1 base and 3 bases respectively, with 11 bases between them. Germline lookup yields CDR1 SGHRS and CDR2 YFSETQ. There are 15 residues in the CDR3. Drawing the rest from reference TRBV5-1 and TRBJ2-1, the complete variable domain is KAGVTQTPRYLIKTRGQQVTLSCSPISGHRSVSWYQQTPGQGLQFLFEYFSETQRNKGNFPGRFSGRQFSNSRSEMNVSTLELGDSALYLCASSLQLDYYNEQFFGPGTRLTVL.

V usage is TRBV27 and J usage is TRBJ2-7; 8 nucleotides agree with TRBD2. CDR1 and CDR2 (germline): MNHEY, SMNVEV (reference sequence). V was clipped by 4 bases and J by 6 bases; unmatched bases: 14. There are 16 residues in the CDR3. In DNA form, the CDR3 reads TGTGCCAGCAGTTCAACCCCGCCAGGGCGGGAGGCCGAGCAGTACTTC. Its translation is CASSSTPPGREAEQYF.

This clone was recorded only once. The gene calls are TRBV6-5 and TRBJ2-1, with a weak D call TRBD2 (7 bases). Trimming pared 4 bases from V and 6 bases from J, leaving 19 bases between. CDR3 length equals 16 residues. Germline loops: CDR1 MNHEY, CDR2 SVGAGI. The CDR3 DNA reads as TGTGCCAGCAGTTCCCTCCGCGGGGGCCCTTTCAATGAGCAGTTCTTC. Its translation: CASSSLRGGPFNEQFF.

The chain carries TRBV12-5 and TRBJ2-3; D is unresolved. V was cut by 7 bases and J by 1 base, with 9 bases left in between. The CDR3 is 13 residues long. Germline CDR1 reads LGHNT; CDR2 reads FRNRAP. CDR3 region: CASAMSGTDTQYF. CDR3 in DNA: TGTGCTAGTGCTATGTCCGGCACAGATACGCAGTATTTT.

J is TRBJ1-2 and V is TRBV6-6, with TRBD1 matching over 8 bases. V lost 6 bases, J lost 4 bases, and 7 bases stayed unmatched. The CDR3 totals 14 residues. CDR1 is MNHNY, CDR2 SVGAGI, per germline (reference sequence). The CDR3 loop is CASSYDRGPYGYTF. The CDR3 coding sequence is TGTGCCAGCAGCTACGACAGGGGACCCTATGGCTACACCTTC.

The chain uses TRBV4-2 and TRBJ2-7; a weak D match, TRBD1 (6 bases). The CDR3 runs 15 residues. Germline assignment: CDR1 LGHNA and CDR2 YNFKEQ. The V end lost 0 bases, the J end lost 2 bases, and 11 bases lay between the germline ends. The CDR3 DNA reads as TGTGCCAGCAGCCAAGATGGAACAGGGACCTACGAGCAGTACTTC. Translation: CASSQDGTGTYEQYF.

This clone was seen a single time. The chain has TRBV9 and TRBJ2-1; TRBD2 aligns across 16 bases. CDR1 SGDLS and CDR2 YYNGEE come from the germline V gene. The CDR3 consists of 18 residues. Germline trimming cut 4 bases from V and 0 bases from J; bases unmatched to any gene: 4. CDR3 in amino acids: CASSSGLAGGPSYNEQFF. The CDR3 nucleotides read TGTGCCAGCAGCTCGGGACTAGCGGGAGGGCCCTCCTACAATGAGCAGTTCTTC.

The chain employs TRBV7-2 and TRBJ1-5; TRBD1 might be the D (5 bases). Trimming took 2 bases from V and 5 from J, leaving 10 bases between them. Germline V CDR1 and CDR2: SGHTA, FQGNSA. This CDR3 comprises 14 residues. CDR3 residues: CASSLREGHQPQHF. As DNA, the CDR3 is TGTGCCAGCAGCTTAAGGGAGGGGCATCAGCCCCAGCATTTT.

The chain uses TRBV30 and TRBJ2-3; weak D call: TRBD2 (6 bases). This CDR3 region has 16 residues. Trimming cost V 3 bases and J 0 bases, with 16 bases left between them. The germline V gene has CDR1 GTSNPN and CDR2 SVGIG (reference sequence). CDR3 bases: TGTGCCTGGAGCGCGGGGATGTATTCTAGCACAGATACGCAGTATTTT. Protein product: CAWSAGMYSSTDTQYF. The full variable domain, rest sourced from reference TRBV30 and TRBJ2-3, is SQTIHQWPATLVQPVGSPLSLECTVEGTSNPNLYWYRQAAGRGLQLLFYSVGIGQISSEVPQNLSASRPQDRQFILSSKKLLLSDSGFYLCAWSAGMYSSTDTQYFGPGTRLTVL.